The clone carrying this T cell receptor beta chain has at least ten counts. Its antigen remains unknown. The sample is drawn from a study of read filtering for tumor transcriptome and immune sequencing. Findings of the study overall: This fraction held mixed bone marrow immune cells after CD138-negative sorting.

Sampling of bone marrow took place during active disease in every patient. Germline V lookup: CDR1 MNHEY, CDR2 SMNVEV (reference sequence). The V segment lost 4 bases and the J segment 12 bases; nucleotides outside the gene matches: 6. This CDR3 has 12 residues. The library was built from roughly 400 ng RNA with molecular barcoded adaptors for alpha/delta and beta/gamma chains. TCRdb reprocessed the reads via MiXCR and lists one record per CDR3 protein. Found here are about 62,000 distinct CDR3 sequences, roughly 18% of them singletons; the top ten hold approximately 11%. The source is a donor aged 40 or over with multiple myeloma. The gene calls are TRBV27 and TRBJ2-7, with TRBD1 matching over 10 bases. Sequencing input: a population of CD138-negative cells sorted from bone marrow. The CDR3 loop is CASSSGTGVLYF. In nucleotides, the CDR3 is TGTGCCAGCAGTTCCGGGACAGGGGTATTGTACTTC.